This entry features one TCR beta chain sequence. Its antigen is undetermined. The data derive from a study of post-analysis software for immune sequencing data. The library was made from cDNA and included unique molecular identifiers. Via MiXCR, TCRdb re-called the PCR reads, giving one row per CDR3 protein. The data show hundreds of thousands of distinct CDR3 sequences, with around 40% seen just once and about 12% held by the top ten. V lost 1 base and J 4 bases, leaving 17 bases between the germline ends. This CDR3 is built from 17 residues. Germline CDR1 LGHDT, CDR2 YNNKEL (reference sequence). Points from the study as a whole: TRBV5-6, TRBV5-1 and TRBV20-1 belonged to a set of five TRBV segments that were more frequent in patients than controls.

Specimen: blood. The rearrangement links TRBV3-1 to TRBJ2-1, with a possible D match to TRBD2 (6 bases). The TCR was taken from a girl between 10 and 17 years old with multiple sclerosis. DNA of the CDR3: TGTGCCAGCAGCCAAGCCCTGAGGAGGGTTGCGTACAATGAGCAGTTCTTC. Translated, it gives CASSQALRRVAYNEQFF.